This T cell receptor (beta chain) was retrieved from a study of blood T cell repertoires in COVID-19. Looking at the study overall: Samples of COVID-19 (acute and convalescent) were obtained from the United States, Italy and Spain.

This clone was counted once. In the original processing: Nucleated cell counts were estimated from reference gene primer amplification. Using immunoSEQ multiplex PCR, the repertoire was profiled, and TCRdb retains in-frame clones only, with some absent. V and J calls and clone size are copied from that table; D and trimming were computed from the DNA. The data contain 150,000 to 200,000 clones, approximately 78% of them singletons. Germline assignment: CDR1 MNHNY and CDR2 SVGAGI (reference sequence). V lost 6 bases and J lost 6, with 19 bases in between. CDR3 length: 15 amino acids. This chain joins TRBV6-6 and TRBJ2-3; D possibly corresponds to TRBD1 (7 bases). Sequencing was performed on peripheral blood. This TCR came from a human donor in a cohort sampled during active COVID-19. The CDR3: CASSFNGQAGDTQYF. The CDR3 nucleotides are TGTGCCAGCAGCTTTAATGGACAGGCGGGGGATACGCAGTATTTT.